The 26 T cell receptor beta chains reported below all come from one sample, sequenced in a study of T cells in Graves' hyperthyroidism and ophthalmopathy. Regions amplified from RNA transcripts were the TCR beta CDR3 regions. Using the HTBI primer set, a first-round RT-PCR was run on the TCR CDR3. One entry per CDR3 protein, called by TCRdb with MiXCR from the multiplex PCR reads. This sample has 400,000 to 500,000 distinct CDR3 sequences; roughly 13% occur once, and the top ten carry less than 6.5%. Input material: blood. The receptors come from a woman between 18 and 29 years old with Graves' hyperthyroidism.

This clonotype was counted at least ten times. The chain combines TRBV2 with TRBJ1-2; D call uncertain. CDR1 SNHLY and CDR2 FYNNEI come from the germline V gene. Trimming took 7 bases from V and 6 from J, leaving 15 bases between them. The CDR3 sequence is 13 residues long. CDR3 protein: CASKDWDTDGYTF. The CDR3 region has the DNA TGTGCCAGCAAGGACTGGGATACCGATGGCTACACCTTC. The full variable domain, completed using reference TRBV2 and TRBJ1-2, is EPEVTQTPSHQVTQMGQEVILRCVPISNHLYFYWYRQILGQKVEFLVSFYNNEISEKSEIFDDQFSVERPDGSNFTLKIRSTKLEDSAMYFCASKDWDTDGYTFGSGTRLTVV.

In its sample, this clonotype was seen many times. The chain joins TRBV28 to TRBJ2-5; TRBD1 matches 8 bases. Losses at the gene ends were 5 bases for V and 0 bases for J; bases not matched to a gene: 8. This CDR3 is 16 amino acids long. CDR1 and CDR2 from the germline V gene are MDHEN and SYDVKM. In nucleotides, the CDR3 is TGTGCCAGCAGTCTTACAGGGGGACGGGACCAAGAGACCCAGTACTTC. It codes for CASSLTGGRDQETQYF.

This clonotype has just a few counts. The chain links TRBV12-3 or TRBV12-4 to TRBJ1-2; TRBD1 is a possible D gene (5 bases). The CDR3 covers 17 residues. Trimming removed 5 bases from V and 2 bases from J, with 21 bases in between. The CDR3: CASSTGLKDRGNYGYTF. The DNA for the CDR3 is TGTGCCAGCAGTACGGGACTTAAAGATAGGGGCAACTATGGCTACACCTTC.

A remark on this clonotype: This sequence may be a read error, since a much larger clone differs from it by one base. Lacking the conserved final phenylalanine or tryptophan, this CDR3 likely reflects a read error. The chain employs TRBV20-1 and TRBJ2-7; D may be TRBD2 (6 bases). Germline lookup yields CDR1 DFQATT and CDR2 SNEGSKA (reference sequence). V was clipped by 5 bases and J by 3 bases, with 11 bases between them. This CDR3 region has 12 residues. CDR3 nucleotides: TGCAGTGCTCTTGACGGGGGCTACGAGCAGTACCTC. This translates into CSALDGGYEQYL.

The sample holds many counts of this clonotype. The CDR3 DNA follows: TGCAGTGCTAGAGGGTTAGGGACTAGCGGGAGGACTGGTTTCGATGAGCAGTTCTTC. Residues: CSARGLGTSGRTGFDEQFF. The V call is TRBV20-1, the J call TRBJ2-1; 15 nucleotides agree with TRBD2. The CDR3 runs to 19 residues. Germline loops: CDR1 DFQATT, CDR2 SNEGSKA (reference sequence). The trim removed 1 base at V and 8 bases at J, leaving 15 bases unmatched.

In its sample, this clonotype was seen many times. The rearrangement uses TRBV10-3 and TRBJ2-7; TRBD2 agrees at 12 bases. Germline CDR1 and CDR2: ENHRY and SYGVKD. CDR3 size: 17 residues. Unmatched junction bases numbered 8, after V lost 5 bases and J lost 0 bases. In DNA, the CDR3 is TGTGCCATCAGTTCCCCGGGACTAGCGGGCGGCTCCTACGAGCAGTACTTC. This sequence encodes CAISSPGLAGGSYEQYF.

This clonotype was seen ten or more times. The chain carries TRBV28 and TRBJ2-5; 12 bases line up with TRBD2. The CDR3 has 18 residues. Germline V gene sequence: CDR1 MDHEN, CDR2 SYDVKM. After removal of 5 bases from V and 1 base from J, the junction contained 11 bases not matched to a gene. CDR3 coding DNA: TGTGCCAGCAGTGACCGGTCCGGGACTAGCGGGCTCCAAGAGACCCAGTACTTC. It is translated as CASSDRSGTSGLQETQYF.

This clonotype has a count of ten or more. The chain combines TRBV12-3 or TRBV12-4 with TRBJ1-1; no clear D gene. This CDR3 spans 15 amino acids. Between the trimmed V and J ends, which lost 1 base and 0 bases, there was a span of 9 bases. CDR3 bases: TGTGCCAGCAGTTTAGGAGGCACCTTGAACACTGAAGCTTTCTTT. Translating it yields CASSLGGTLNTEAFF.

About this clonotype: With a much larger clone just one base away, this may be a read error. Written as DNA, the CDR3 is TGCGCCAGCAGCCAAGGCCCAGGGTGGGGCTATGGCCACACCTTC. Its translation: CASSQGPGWGYGHTF. V usage is TRBV4-3 and J usage is TRBJ1-2, with D possibly matching TRBD1 (5 bases). Germline loops: CDR1 LGHNA, CDR2 YSLEER. CDR3 length: 15 amino acids.

The sample holds a few counts of this clonotype. A much larger clone differs from this one at a single base, so this may be a read error. V usage is TRBV6-1 and J usage is TRBJ1-5, with a weak D call TRBD1 (6 bases). CDR1 is MNHNS, CDR2 SASEGT, per germline. This CDR3 region has 14 residues. The CDR3 sequence is CASSDAGGNRPQHF. Here the CDR3 DNA reads TGTGCCAGCAGTGATGCGGGGGGCAATCGGCCCCAGCATTTT.

The rearrangement uses TRBV9 and TRBJ2-5; maybe TRBD2 (5 bases). Germline CDR1 is SGDLS and CDR2 is YYNGEE. This CDR3 is 13 amino acids long. Trimming took off 4 bases at V and 6 bases at J, with 13 bases between the two ends. CDR3 sequence reads: CASSPIGSQTQYF. In DNA form, the CDR3 reads TGTGCCAGCAGCCCGATTGGGAGCCAGACCCAGTACTTC.

V usage is TRBV20-1 and J usage is TRBJ2-5; D may correspond to TRBD1 or TRBD2 (5 bases each). The ends were cut back, 5 bases at V and 1 base at J, with 14 bases in the middle. Germline values: CDR1 DFQATT, CDR2 SNEGSKA (reference sequence). CDR3 length equals 14 residues. This chain's CDR3 is CSASRDGRQETQYF. The CDR3 nucleotides read TGCAGTGCTTCCCGGGACGGTCGCCAAGAGACCCAGTACTTC.

This clonotype was picked up many times. The chain employs TRBV28 and TRBJ2-4; D call uncertain. Between the trimmed V and J ends, which lost 4 bases and 2 bases, there was a span of 9 bases. Germline V gives CDR1 MDHEN, CDR2 SYDVKM. The CDR3 spans 14 residues. The CDR3 here is CASSSPGTKNIQYF. The CDR3 nucleotides read TGTGCCAGCAGTTCGCCTGGCACCAAAAACATTCAGTACTTC.

The chain links TRBV27 to TRBJ1-5; D possibly corresponds to TRBD1 (5 bases). Germline V gene lookup returns CDR1 MNHEY and CDR2 SMNVEV (reference sequence). Trimming shortened V by 8 bases and J by 6 bases, and 17 bases separated the two germline ends. The CDR3 extends over 14 amino acids. The CDR3 nucleotides read TGTGCCAGCCAAAACACAGGTTCGGTTCAGCCCCAGCATTTT. It translates to CASQNTGSVQPQHF.

This clonotype has at least ten counts. V gene TRBV6-2 or TRBV6-3 combines with J gene TRBJ2-3; 11 bases are shared with TRBD2. Germline lookup yields CDR1 MNHEY and CDR2 SVGEGT. J gave up 3 bases and V 5 bases, and 13 bases lay outside the gene matches. The CDR3 is 18 residues long. The CDR3 here is CASSPGPHSGRVTDTQYF. The CDR3 coding sequence is TGTGCCAGCAGTCCAGGTCCTCATAGCGGGAGGGTTACAGATACGCAGTATTTT.

This clonotype was recorded at least ten times. This rearrangement joins TRBV7-8 to TRBJ2-3; tentative D call: TRBD2 (5 bases). V was clipped by 5 bases and J by 2 bases, with 11 bases between them. CDR3 length: 14 amino acids. Germline values: CDR1 SGHVS, CDR2 FQNEAQ. CDR3: CASSPIGDTDTQYF. Written as DNA, the CDR3 is TGTGCCAGCAGCCCGATCGGGGACACAGATACGCAGTATTTT. Complete variable domain (other parts from reference TRBV7-8 and TRBJ2-3): GAGVSQSPRYKVAKRGQDVALRCDPISGHVSLFWYQQALGQGPEFLTYFQNEAQLDKSGLPSDRFFAERPEGSVSTLKIQRTQQEDSAVYLCASSPIGDTDTQYFGPGTRLTVL.

Many counts were recorded for this clonotype. The chain joins TRBV29-1 to TRBJ1-5, with 11 bases aligning to TRBD1. This CDR3 spans 13 amino acids. Germline trimming cut 6 bases from V and 5 bases from J; bases unmatched to any gene: 3. Germline CDR1 reads SQVTM; CDR2 reads ANQGSEA. CDR3 in DNA: TGCAGCGTCGGGGACAGGGGGGATCAGCCCCAGCATTTT. Its translation is CSVGDRGDQPQHF. Complete variable domain (other parts from reference TRBV29-1 and TRBJ1-5): SAVISQKPSRDICQRGTSLTIQCQVDSQVTMMFWYRQQPGQSLTLIATANQGSEATYESGFVIDKFPISRPNLTFSTLTVSNMSPEDSSIYLCSVGDRGDQPQHFGDGTRLSIL.

This CDR3 is CASSTTLNTGELFF. In DNA form, the CDR3 reads TGTGCCAGTAGTACGACACTGAACACCGGGGAGCTGTTTTTT. This chain links TRBV19 with TRBJ2-2; D is ambiguous. The germline gives CDR1 LNHDA, CDR2 SQIVND (reference sequence). This CDR3 is 14 amino acids long. The germline V and J ends were trimmed by 4 bases and 1 base, with 7 bases remaining between them. The complete variable domain, with remaining parts taken from reference TRBV19 and TRBJ2-2, reads DGGITQSPKYLFRKEGQNVTLSCEQNLNHDAMYWYRQDPGQGLRLIYYSQIVNDFQKGDIAEGYSVSREKKESFPLTVTSAQKNPTAFYLCASSTTLNTGELFFGEGSRLTVL.

This clonotype showed up many times. This rearrangement joins TRBV2 to TRBJ2-1; no reliable D call. Germline loops: CDR1 SNHLY, CDR2 FYNNEI. This CDR3 region has 14 residues. Trimming left V 2 bases short and J 0 bases short, with 5 bases between. The CDR3 here is CASSELSSYNEQFF. As DNA, the CDR3 is TGTGCCAGCAGTGAACTTAGCTCCTACAATGAGCAGTTCTTC.

This clonotype was seen repeatedly, ten times or more. Here the CDR3 DNA reads TGTGCCAGCAGCGTAGCCAAATCCCCAAGCTACGAGCAGTACTTC. It codes for CASSVAKSPSYEQYF. The chain recombines TRBV9 with TRBJ2-7, with D uncertain. The CDR3 spans 15 residues. V lost 0 bases, J lost 3 bases, and 13 bases lay in between. The germline gives CDR1 SGDLS, CDR2 YYNGEE.

This clonotype came up a few times. The genes are TRBV29-1 and TRBJ2-2; 8 nucleotides agree with TRBD2. Germline trimming cut 6 bases from V and 4 bases from J; bases unmatched to any gene: 4. The CDR3 is made up of 13 amino acids. Germline CDR1 reads SQVTM; CDR2 reads ANQGSEA. DNA for the CDR3: TGCAGCGTAGGACTAGCCTTCACCGGGGAGCTGTTTTTT. Its translation: CSVGLAFTGELFF.

The sample holds many counts of this clonotype. This chain uses TRBV28 with TRBJ2-7, with 8 nucleotides matching TRBD2. V was pared by 7 bases and J by 1 base, with 9 bases of the junction left unmatched. There are 15 residues in the CDR3. CDR1 is MDHEN and CDR2 is SYDVKM in the germline V gene. The CDR3 DNA follows: TGTGCCAGCATTAAACCGGGACTAGGTTCCTACGAGCAGTACTTC. As protein: CASIKPGLGSYEQYF.

Turning to this clonotype: A single base separates this from a much larger clone, so it may be a read error. The chain joins TRBV29-1 to TRBJ2-1; TRBD2 might be the D (6 bases). The CDR3 sequence is 15 residues long. From germline, CDR1 is SQVTM and CDR2 ANQGSEA. The V gene lost 7 bases and the J gene lost 8 bases, with 24 bases spanning the gap. The chain's CDR3 is CSGFDPSESRDEQFF. Written as DNA, the CDR3 is TGCAGCGGATTTGACCCTAGCGAGAGTCGGGATGAGCAGTTCTTC.

This clonotype was picked up many times. The chain links TRBV18 to TRBJ2-3, with D possibly called TRBD1 or TRBD2 (5 bases each). The germline V gene encodes CDR1 KGHSH and CDR2 LQKENI. This CDR3 spans 14 amino acids. Between the trimmed V and J ends, which lost 3 bases and 5 bases, there was a span of 12 bases. The CDR3 sequence: CASSPGLAQDTQYF. In DNA form, the CDR3 reads TGTGCCAGCTCACCGGGGCTAGCTCAAGATACGCAGTATTTT.

This clonotype was counted a few times. The chain has TRBV7-2 and TRBJ1-6, with 11 bases aligning to TRBD1. CDR1 and CDR2 from the germline V gene are SGHTA and FQGNSA. The V and J ends lost 1 base and 4 bases, in that order; junction bases with no gene match: 3. CDR3 length: 17 amino acids. CDR3 loop: CASSLGGQGAYNSPLHF. The CDR3 DNA reads TGTGCCAGCAGCTTAGGCGGACAGGGGGCATATAATTCACCCCTCCACTTT.

Many counts were recorded for this clonotype. V usage is TRBV12-5 and J usage is TRBJ1-1; tentative D call: TRBD1 (5 bases). The CDR3 sequence is 12 residues long. The V end lost 3 bases, the J end lost 12 bases, and 14 bases lay between the germline ends. CDR1 and CDR2 (germline): LGHNT, FRNRAP. The CDR3 DNA is TGTGCTAGTGGTTTCGAGGGGACTCCATCTTTCTTT. This gives the protein CASGFEGTPSFF. The whole variable domain, remainder taken from reference TRBV12-5 and TRBJ1-1, is DARVTQTPRHKVTEMGQEVTMRCQPILGHNTVFWYRQTMMQGLELLAYFRNRAPLDDSGMPKDRFSAEMPDATLATLKIQPSEPRDSAVYFCASGFEGTPSFFGQGTRLTVV.